The clone carrying this T cell receptor (beta chain) was found a few times. The antigen is not known. This sample is part of a study of T cells after yellow fever vaccination. About the research overall: SMART-Seq v4 Ultra Low Input handled preparation of low-cell-number fractions. General observations from the study: By day 5 rather than day 15, the secondary response had peaked, though it was weaker. Contaminating bulk clonotypes could be abundant in FACS-sorted repertoires.

TCR cDNA was made by 5'RACE template switching, adding a universal primer site and UMIs. TCRdb fed the 5' RACE reads into MiXCR, producing one record per CDR3 protein. The sample consists of around 300,000 distinct CDR3 sequences, about 4.5% of them appearing once. The V gene lost 1 base and the J gene lost 8 bases, with 14 bases spanning the gap. Per germline, CDR1 KGHSH and CDR2 LQKENI. The CDR3 has 15 residues. This receptor was obtained from a man aged 18 to 30 who received the YFV17D yellow fever vaccine. The chain is built from TRBV18 and TRBJ1-4; D is uncertain. The source material was PBMCs, sampled 15 days after the yellow fever booster vaccination. The CDR3 DNA sequence: TGTGCCAGCTCACCACAGGGTCAAAAGGGCGAAAAACTGTTTTTT. It codes for CASSPQGQKGEKLFF.